What follows are 32 T cell receptor beta chains derived from one specimen sequenced in a study of T cell responses to AZD1222 COVID-19 vaccine. Measured with immunoSEQ multiplex PCR; TCRdb has only the in-frame clones, and not every one. The table includes 89,000 or so clones, about 87% detected once. The material sequenced was peripheral blood, taken on day 0 of AZD1222 vaccination. All receptors derive from an adult in good health.

The CDR3 DNA reads as TGCGCCAGCAGTCCTATTCCGGGGAACTATGGCTACACCTTC. This gives the protein CASSPIPGNYGYTF. J is TRBJ1-2 and V is TRBV5-1; no definite D call. This CDR3 contains 14 residues. Trimming shortened V by 5 bases and J by 2 bases, and 13 bases separated the two germline ends. Germline V gene lookup returns CDR1 SGHRS and CDR2 YFSETQ.

This clone was counted once. The chain couples TRBV11-2 to TRBJ2-1, with a weak D call TRBD2 (6 bases). V lost 2 bases and J 5 bases, leaving 10 bases between the germline ends. Germline values: CDR1 SGHAT, CDR2 FQNNGV. This CDR3 has 14 amino acids. CDR3 sequence (DNA): TGTGCCAGCAGCTTAAGACTAGAAGACAATGAGCAGTTCTTC. Its translation: CASSLRLEDNEQFF.

The chain joins TRBV28 to TRBJ1-5, with TRBD1 identical over 8 bases. Germline loops: CDR1 MDHEN, CDR2 SYDVKM. Losses at the gene ends were 2 bases for V and 3 bases for J; bases not matched to a gene: 6. CDR3 length: 16 residues. The CDR3 sequence is CASSLIGQGPNQPQHF. For the CDR3, the DNA is TGTGCCAGCAGTTTAATCGGACAGGGCCCCAATCAGCCCCAGCATTTT. The full variable domain, its missing parts supplied by reference TRBV28 and TRBJ1-5, is DVKVTQSSRYLVKRTGEKVFLECVQDMDHENMFWYRQDPGLGLRLIYFSYDVKMKEKGDIPEGYSVSREKKERFSLILESASTNQTSMYLCASSLIGQGPNQPQHFGDGTRLSIL.

As to this clone: The sample has other DNA sequences that encode this CDR3 too. This chain connects TRBV5-1 to TRBJ1-1; 7 bases fit TRBD1. This CDR3 has 13 amino acids. The germline V gene encodes CDR1 SGHRS and CDR2 YFSETQ. V lost 0 bases, J lost 4 bases, and 0 bases stayed unmatched. The CDR3 DNA follows: TGCGCCAGCAGCTTGGACAGGGGCACTGAAGCTTTCTTT. Protein sequence: CASSLDRGTEAFF.

The chain employs TRBV3-1 (or the pseudogene TRBV3-2) and TRBJ1-1, with D possibly being TRBD1 (5 bases). In germline, CDR1 is LGHDT, CDR2 YNNKEL (reference sequence). V was clipped by 5 bases and J by 3 bases, with 13 bases between them. The CDR3 runs to 14 residues. CDR3 amino acids: CASSYREQDTEAFF. CDR3 in DNA: TGTGCCAGCAGCTATCGAGAACAGGACACTGAAGCTTTCTTT.

The chain combines TRBV5-1 with TRBJ2-1; D remains ambiguous. Trimming removed 4 bases from V and 9 bases from J, with 17 bases in between. The CDR3 has 14 residues. Germline V CDR1 and CDR2: SGHRS, YFSETQ. In nucleotides, the CDR3 is TGCGCCAGCAGCCTTAGTTCCCCCGCGAGTGAGCAGTTCTTC. Translating gives CASSLSSPASEQFF.

This clone was seen only once. Other nucleotide sequences from this sample produce the same CDR3. The CDR3 nucleotides are TGTGCCAGCAGTCCCGATAGCAATCAGCCCCAGCATTTT. It encodes CASSPDSNQPQHF. The J gene is TRBJ1-5, the V gene TRBV28; D unresolved. Germline V gives CDR1 MDHEN, CDR2 SYDVKM. Trimming removed 5 bases at V and 0 bases at J, with 5 bases between. The CDR3 extends over 13 amino acids.

This chain joins TRBV29-1 and TRBJ2-7; a possible D gene is TRBD2 (5 bases). Trimming took 7 bases from V and 6 from J, leaving 16 bases between them. Germline V gene data show CDR1 as SQVTM and CDR2 as ANQGSEA. The CDR3 has 12 amino acids. CDR3 bases: TGCAGCGGGGCCGGAACGGCGGGCGAGCAGTACTTC. Protein product: CSGAGTAGEQYF.

The gene calls are TRBV19 and TRBJ2-2, with 7 bases aligning to TRBD2. CDR1 and CDR2 from the germline V gene are LNHDA and SQIVND (reference sequence). J gave up 6 bases and V 9 bases, and 7 bases lay outside the gene matches. The CDR3 is 13 residues long. The CDR3 DNA reads TGTGCCAGCGGACTAGACGGATCCGGGGAGCTGTTTTTT. It codes for CASGLDGSGELFF.

This clone was seen once. CDR3 coding DNA: TGCAGTGCCCCTGAAAGTGGCTACACCTTC. As protein: CSAPESGYTF. This sequence joins TRBV20-1 and TRBJ1-2; no clear D. Per germline, CDR1 DFQATT and CDR2 SNEGSKA (reference sequence). This CDR3 has 10 amino acids. V was pared by 6 bases and J by 7 bases, with 9 bases between.

The V and J genes are TRBV18 and TRBJ1-2; maybe TRBD1 (5 bases). Germline CDR1 KGHSH, CDR2 LQKENI. The CDR3 totals 13 residues. Deletions cut 1 base from V and 7 bases from J, with 10 bases between. The DNA for the CDR3 is TGTGCCAGCTCACCACAGGGGTACGGTGGCTACACCTTC. This encodes CASSPQGYGGYTF.

This sequence joins TRBV7-3 and TRBJ2-3; 8 bases align to TRBD2. CDR3 size: 18 residues. The J segment lost 0 bases and the V segment lost 5 bases, leaving 13 bases of the junction unmatched. Germline lookup yields CDR1 SGHTA and CDR2 FQGTGA. The chain's CDR3 is CASSPSPGLGPSTDTQYF. CDR3 DNA: TGTGCCAGCAGCCCATCACCGGGACTAGGCCCTAGCACAGATACGCAGTATTTT.

The V call is TRBV5-1, the J call TRBJ2-7; D is perhaps TRBD1 (6 bases). Trimming took off 0 bases at V and 2 bases at J, with 15 bases between the two ends. Looked up from germline, CDR1 is SGHRS and CDR2 is YFSETQ. The CDR3 extends over 16 amino acids. CDR3 protein: CASSLVGGQLTYEQYF. The CDR3 nucleotides read TGCGCCAGCAGCTTGGTTGGCGGACAGCTGACCTACGAGCAGTACTTC.

The count of this clone is one. This sequence joins TRBV10-3 and TRBJ2-3, with D unclear. The length of the CDR3 is 11 residues. From germline, CDR1 is ENHRY and CDR2 SYGVKD. V shed 10 bases and J shed 1 base, with 6 bases lying between them. The CDR3: CATLRTDTQYF. DNA of the CDR3: TGTGCCACCCTCCGCACAGATACGCAGTATTTT.

The chain has TRBV18 and TRBJ1-3, with 8 positions matching TRBD1. The CDR3 sequence is 15 residues long. Germline CDR1 KGHSH, CDR2 LQKENI. J gave up 9 bases and V 3 bases, and 10 bases lay outside the gene matches. CDR3: CASSPMTLDRGTIYF. CDR3 DNA: TGTGCCAGCTCACCTATGACCCTCGACAGGGGCACCATATATTTT.

The chain has TRBV7-9 and TRBJ1-3; D remains unclear. The CDR3 runs to 15 residues. Looked up from germline, CDR1 is SEHNR and CDR2 is FQNEAQ (reference sequence). V was shortened by 3 bases and J by 0 bases, with 9 bases between the two germline ends. CDR3 coding DNA: TGTGCCAGCAGCTTTATGACTTACTCTGGAAACACCATATATTTT. As protein: CASSFMTYSGNTIYF.

The chain carries TRBV10-3 and TRBJ1-1; 7 positions agree with TRBD1. J lost 4 bases, V lost 0 bases, and 5 bases had no gene match. The CDR3 runs to 15 residues. CDR1 is ENHRY and CDR2 is SYGVKD in the germline V gene. The CDR3 DNA sequence: TGTGCCATCAGTGAGTCTAGGGGGCGTAGCACTGAAGCTTTCTTT. Protein product: CAISESRGRSTEAFF.

The chain uses TRBV5-1 and TRBJ2-5; 7 positions agree with TRBD1. The CDR3 is 14 amino acids. Germline V gives CDR1 SGHRS, CDR2 YFSETQ. V lost 3 bases to trimming and J lost 0 bases; unmatched junction nucleotides: 2. This chain's CDR3 is CASSYGQDQETQYF. The CDR3 nucleotides read TGCGCCAGCAGCTACGGACAGGACCAAGAGACCCAGTACTTC.

This clone was counted only a few times. The J gene is TRBJ1-2, the V gene TRBV7-8; 10 bases map to TRBD1. Germline trimming cut 5 bases from V and 4 bases from J; bases unmatched to any gene: 4. The CDR3 extends over 14 amino acids. Germline V gene sequence: CDR1 SGHVS, CDR2 FQNEAQ. The CDR3 is CASSRDRGTYGYTF. For the CDR3, the DNA is TGTGCCAGCAGCCGGGACAGGGGTACCTATGGCTACACCTTC.

The DNA of the CDR3 is TGTGCCAGCAACCAGGGGGCAGGGTCGAACACCGGGGAGCTGTTTTTT. It codes for CASNQGAGSNTGELFF. This chain joins TRBV7-2 and TRBJ2-2; 8 bases are shared with TRBD1. With V trimmed by 7 bases and J by 0 bases, 7 bases remained unmatched. CDR3 length: 16 amino acids. Germline V gene data show CDR1 as SGHTA and CDR2 as FQGNSA.

The V gene is TRBV27, the J gene TRBJ2-7; TRBD1 matches at 10 bases. The CDR3 consists of 15 residues. CDR1 and CDR2 from the germline V gene are MNHEY and SMNVEV (reference sequence). Trimming removed 5 bases from V and 3 bases from J; junction bases left unmatched: 7. The CDR3 DNA sequence: TGTGCCAGCAGTCCCGGGACAGGGGAAGTCTACGAGCAGTACTTC. The encoded protein is CASSPGTGEVYEQYF.

This chain connects TRBV2 to TRBJ1-2; TRBD1 aligns across 9 bases. The CDR3 runs to 16 residues. Germline CDR1 reads SNHLY; CDR2 reads FYNNEI. With 2 bases clipped from V and 4 bases from J, the junction kept 8 bases outside the gene matches. Here the CDR3 DNA reads TGTGCCAGCAGTGAAAGCTGGTGGGACAGGGTCTATGGCTACACCTTC. Amino acids: CASSESWWDRVYGYTF.

V gene TRBV5-1 combines with J gene TRBJ2-5; D remains ambiguous. The length of the CDR3 is 12 residues. Trimming took off 5 bases at V and 1 base at J, with 6 bases between the two ends. Germline V CDR1 and CDR2: SGHRS, YFSETQ. In DNA form, the CDR3 reads TGCGCCAGCAGGGGCCTCCAAGAGACCCAGTACTTC. This sequence encodes CASRGLQETQYF.

The rearrangement links TRBV28 to TRBJ2-7, with a tentative D call TRBD1 (5 bases). The CDR3 extends over 12 amino acids. Germline V gene lookup returns CDR1 MDHEN and CDR2 SYDVKM. Trimming removed 3 bases from V and 7 bases from J, with 10 bases in between. CDR3 coding DNA: TGTGCCAGCAGTTTCGGCCGGACAGAGCAGTACTTC. This translates into CASSFGRTEQYF.

The genes are TRBV27 and TRBJ1-5; 9 nucleotides line up with TRBD1. V shed 8 bases and J 5 bases; nucleotides not matched to a gene: 4. Germline V CDR1 and CDR2: MNHEY, SMNVEV (reference sequence). The CDR3 length is 13 residues. The CDR3 sequence: CASSGTGHQPQHF. The DNA for the CDR3 is TGTGCCAGCTCCGGGACAGGGCATCAGCCCCAGCATTTT.

The genes are TRBV28 and TRBJ1-2; tentative D call: TRBD1 (6 bases). V was clipped by 7 bases and J by 2 bases, with 11 bases between them. CDR3 length equals 13 residues. Germline V gives CDR1 MDHEN, CDR2 SYDVKM. This CDR3 reads CASTRTANYGYTF. The CDR3 DNA is TGTGCCAGCACCCGGACAGCCAACTATGGCTACACCTTC.

This chain joins TRBV19 and TRBJ1-2; 7 bases align to TRBD1. The germline gives CDR1 LNHDA, CDR2 SQIVND (reference sequence). The junction had 6 bases not matched to a gene; V was cut back by 4 bases and J by 4 bases. The CDR3 is made up of 14 amino acids. The CDR3 region is CASSTGQRGYGYTF. As DNA, the CDR3 is TGTGCCAGTAGTACGGGACAGCGAGGCTATGGCTACACCTTC.

Points on this clone: The junction differs from germline at one of its ends, possibly a read error. The rearrangement uses TRBV19 and TRBJ1-2; TRBD1 might be the D (5 bases). From germline, CDR1 is LNHDA and CDR2 SQIVND (reference sequence). The CDR3 totals 13 residues. The CDR3: CASTPRDGNSFLF. The CDR3 DNA sequence: TGTGCCAGTACCCCCCGGGACGGCAACTCTTTTCTCTTC.

This rearrangement joins TRBV13 to TRBJ1-1; TRBD1 agrees at 8 bases. Germline-derived CDR1 and CDR2 are PRHDT and FYEKMQ (reference sequence). Trimming at V came to 6 bases and at J to 6 bases, leaving 6 bases not matched to a gene. This CDR3 is 13 amino acids long. This chain's CDR3 is CASSWGQVAEAFF. As DNA, the CDR3 is TGTGCCAGCAGTTGGGGACAGGTCGCTGAAGCTTTCTTT.

The gene calls are TRBV14 and TRBJ2-7; TRBD1 or TRBD2 may be the D gene (5 bases each). V lost 0 bases to trimming and J lost 3 bases, with 6 bases between them. The germline V gene has CDR1 SGHDN and CDR2 FVKESK. The length of the CDR3 is 13 residues. The DNA of the CDR3 is TGTGCCAGCAGCCAAGATGGGGGCTACGAGCAGTACTTC. Protein product: CASSQDGGYEQYF.

The V and J genes are TRBV6-5 and TRBJ2-2; TRBD1 matches 8 bases. CDR1 and CDR2 from the germline V gene are MNHEY and SVGAGI. The CDR3 totals 14 residues. V lost 6 bases, J lost 5 bases, and 5 bases stayed unmatched. In nucleotides, the CDR3 is TGTGCCAGCAGATCCGACAGGGGAACCGGGGAGCTGTTTTTT. It specifies CASRSDRGTGELFF.

This CDR3 is CASGLGDGGTQYF. The DNA of the CDR3 is TGTGCTAGTGGTCTCGGCGACGGTGGGACCCAGTACTTC. The chain has TRBV12-5 and TRBJ2-5; D is unresolved. In germline, CDR1 is LGHNT, CDR2 FRNRAP. The V and J ends lost 5 bases and 7 bases respectively, with 14 bases between them. CDR3 length: 13 amino acids. The whole variable domain, remainder taken from reference TRBV12-5 and TRBJ2-5, is DARVTQTPRHKVTEMGQEVTMRCQPILGHNTVFWYRQTMMQGLELLAYFRNRAPLDDSGMPKDRFSAEMPDATLATLKIQPSEPRDSAVYFCASGLGDGGTQYFGPGTRLLVL.